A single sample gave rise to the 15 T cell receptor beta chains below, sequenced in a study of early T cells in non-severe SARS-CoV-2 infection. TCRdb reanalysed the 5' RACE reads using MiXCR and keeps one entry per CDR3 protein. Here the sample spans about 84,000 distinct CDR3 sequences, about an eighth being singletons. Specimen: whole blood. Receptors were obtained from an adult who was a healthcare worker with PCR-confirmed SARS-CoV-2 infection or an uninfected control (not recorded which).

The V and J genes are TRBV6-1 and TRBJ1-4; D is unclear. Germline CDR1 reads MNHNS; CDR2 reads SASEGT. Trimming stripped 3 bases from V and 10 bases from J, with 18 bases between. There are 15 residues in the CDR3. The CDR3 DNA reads TGTGCCAGCAGTGACCCCTTTGCCGAACAAAGAAAACTGTTTTTT. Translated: CASSDPFAEQRKLFF.

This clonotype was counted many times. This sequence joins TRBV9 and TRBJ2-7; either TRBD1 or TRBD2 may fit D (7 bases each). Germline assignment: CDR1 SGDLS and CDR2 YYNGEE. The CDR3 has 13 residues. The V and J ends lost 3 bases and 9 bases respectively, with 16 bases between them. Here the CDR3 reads CASSEGGTDPQYF. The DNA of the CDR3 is TGTGCCAGCAGCGAGGGGGGGACAGACCCGCAGTACTTC.

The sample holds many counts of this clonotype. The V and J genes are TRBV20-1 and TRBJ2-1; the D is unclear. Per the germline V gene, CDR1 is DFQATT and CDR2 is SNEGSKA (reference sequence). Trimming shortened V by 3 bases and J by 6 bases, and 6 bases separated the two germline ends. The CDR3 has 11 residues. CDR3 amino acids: CSASGSNEQFF. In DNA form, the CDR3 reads TGCAGTGCTAGCGGCAGCAATGAGCAGTTCTTC.

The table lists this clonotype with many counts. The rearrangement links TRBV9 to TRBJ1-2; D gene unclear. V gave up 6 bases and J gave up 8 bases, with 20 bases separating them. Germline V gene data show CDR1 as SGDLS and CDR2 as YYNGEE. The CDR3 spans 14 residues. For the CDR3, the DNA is TGTGCCAGCAACAACCCCGACGGACTCCGCGGCTACACCTTC. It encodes CASNNPDGLRGYTF.

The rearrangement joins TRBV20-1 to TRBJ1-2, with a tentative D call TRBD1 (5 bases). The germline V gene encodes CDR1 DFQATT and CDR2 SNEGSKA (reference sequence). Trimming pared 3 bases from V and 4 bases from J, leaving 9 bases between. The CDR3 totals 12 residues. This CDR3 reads CSARGDGYGYTF. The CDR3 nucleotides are TGCAGTGCTAGGGGGGACGGCTATGGCTACACCTTC.

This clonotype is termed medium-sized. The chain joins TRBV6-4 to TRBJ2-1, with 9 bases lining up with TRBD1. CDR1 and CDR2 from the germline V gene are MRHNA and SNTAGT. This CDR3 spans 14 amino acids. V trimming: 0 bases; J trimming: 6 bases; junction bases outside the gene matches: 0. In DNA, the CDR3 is TGTGCCAGCAGTGACTCGACAGGGGGCAATGAGCAGTTCTTC. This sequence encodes CASSDSTGGNEQFF.

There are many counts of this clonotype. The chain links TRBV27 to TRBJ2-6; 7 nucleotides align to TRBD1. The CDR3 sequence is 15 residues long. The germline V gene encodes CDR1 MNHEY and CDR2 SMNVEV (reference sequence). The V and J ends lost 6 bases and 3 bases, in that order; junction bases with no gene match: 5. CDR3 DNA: TGTGCCAGCAGATTACAGGGGTTTGGGGCCAACGTCCTGACTTTC. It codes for CASRLQGFGANVLTF.

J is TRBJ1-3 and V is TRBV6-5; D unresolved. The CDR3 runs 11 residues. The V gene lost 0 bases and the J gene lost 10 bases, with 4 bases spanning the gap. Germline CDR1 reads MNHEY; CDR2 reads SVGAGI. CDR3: CASSYSGTIYF. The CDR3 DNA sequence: TGTGCCAGCAGTTACTCGGGGACCATATATTTT.

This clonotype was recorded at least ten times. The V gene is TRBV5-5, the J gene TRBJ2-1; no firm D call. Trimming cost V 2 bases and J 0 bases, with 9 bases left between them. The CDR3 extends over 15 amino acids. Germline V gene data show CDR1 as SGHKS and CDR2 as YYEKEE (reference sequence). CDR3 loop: CASSLPNLSYNEQFF. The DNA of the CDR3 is TGTGCCAGCAGCTTACCCAACCTCTCCTACAATGAGCAGTTCTTC.

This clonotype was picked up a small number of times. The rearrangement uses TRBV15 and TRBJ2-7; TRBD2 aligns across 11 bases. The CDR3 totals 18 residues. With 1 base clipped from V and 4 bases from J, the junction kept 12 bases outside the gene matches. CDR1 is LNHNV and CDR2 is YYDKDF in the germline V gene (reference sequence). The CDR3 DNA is TGTGCCACCAGCAGAGTCCCCCAACTAGCGGGGGACCTTTACGAGCAGTACTTC. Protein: CATSRVPQLAGDLYEQYF. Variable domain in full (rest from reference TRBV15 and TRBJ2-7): DAMVIQNPRYQVTQFGKPVTLSCSQTLNHNVMYWYQQKSSQAPKLLFHYYDKDFNNEADTPDNFQSRRPNTSFCFLDIRSPGLGDTAMYLCATSRVPQLAGDLYEQYFGPGTRLTVT.

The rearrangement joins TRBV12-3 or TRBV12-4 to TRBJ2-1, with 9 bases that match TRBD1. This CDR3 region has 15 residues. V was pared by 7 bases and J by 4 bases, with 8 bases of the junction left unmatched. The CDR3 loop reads CASTLTGGGYNEQFF. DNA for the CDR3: TGTGCCAGCACCCTGACAGGGGGAGGATACAATGAGCAGTTCTTC.

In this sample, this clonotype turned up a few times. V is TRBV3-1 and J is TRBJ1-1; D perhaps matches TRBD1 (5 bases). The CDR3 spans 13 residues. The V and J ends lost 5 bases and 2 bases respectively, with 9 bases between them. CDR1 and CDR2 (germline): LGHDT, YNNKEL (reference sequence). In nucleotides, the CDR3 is TGTGCCAGCAGCTGGGGCCAAAACACTGAAGCTTTCTTT. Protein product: CASSWGQNTEAFF. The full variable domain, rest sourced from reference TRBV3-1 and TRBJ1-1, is DTAVSQTPKYLVTQMGNDKSIKCEQNLGHDTMYWYKQDSKKFLKIMFSYNNKELIINETVPNRFSPKSPDKAHLNLHINSLELGDSAVYFCASSWGQNTEAFFGQGTRLTVV.

CDR3 bases: TGCGCCAGCAGCACCTGGACAGGAGGCGAGCAGTACTTC. As protein: CASSTWTGGEQYF. This chain connects TRBV5-1 to TRBJ2-7; TRBD1 aligns across 7 bases. The CDR3 loop spans 13 amino acids. V was pared by 4 bases and J by 6 bases, with 7 bases of the junction left unmatched. The germline V gene has CDR1 SGHRS and CDR2 YFSETQ.

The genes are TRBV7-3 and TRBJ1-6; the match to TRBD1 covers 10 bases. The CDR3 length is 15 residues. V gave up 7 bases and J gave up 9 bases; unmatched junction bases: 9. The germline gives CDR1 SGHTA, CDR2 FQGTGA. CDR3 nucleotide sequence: TGTGCCAGCAACCCCCCGGGACAGGGGACTTCACCCCTCCACTTT. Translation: CASNPPGQGTSPLHF.

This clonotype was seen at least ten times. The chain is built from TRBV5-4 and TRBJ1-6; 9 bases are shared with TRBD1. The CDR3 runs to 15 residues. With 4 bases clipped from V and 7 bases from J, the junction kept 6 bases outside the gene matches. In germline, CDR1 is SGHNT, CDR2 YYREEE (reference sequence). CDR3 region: CASSGFGQGNSPLHF. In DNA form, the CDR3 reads TGTGCCAGCAGCGGATTCGGACAGGGGAATTCACCCCTCCACTTT.